The entry below describes one T cell receptor beta chain. The data originate from a study of T cell changes during pregnancy in multiple sclerosis. Here immunoSEQ multiplex PCR was the method, and the copy in TCRdb shows in-frame clones only, minus some. Of tens of thousands of clones listed, 85% to 95% are singletons. This clonotype was obtained from a female donor with multiple sclerosis, enrolled in a pregnancy study. The material was peripheral blood, obtained before pregnancy.

CDR3 nucleotides: TGCAGCGTTGAATCTAGCGGGAGGTTTGAGCAGTTCTTC. The encoded protein is CSVESSGRFEQFF. The chain uses TRBV29-1 and TRBJ2-1, with 11 nucleotides matching TRBD2. Losses at the gene ends were 2 bases for V and 9 bases for J; bases not matched to a gene: 3. This CDR3 is built from 13 residues. Germline CDR1 reads SQVTM; CDR2 reads ANQGSEA.